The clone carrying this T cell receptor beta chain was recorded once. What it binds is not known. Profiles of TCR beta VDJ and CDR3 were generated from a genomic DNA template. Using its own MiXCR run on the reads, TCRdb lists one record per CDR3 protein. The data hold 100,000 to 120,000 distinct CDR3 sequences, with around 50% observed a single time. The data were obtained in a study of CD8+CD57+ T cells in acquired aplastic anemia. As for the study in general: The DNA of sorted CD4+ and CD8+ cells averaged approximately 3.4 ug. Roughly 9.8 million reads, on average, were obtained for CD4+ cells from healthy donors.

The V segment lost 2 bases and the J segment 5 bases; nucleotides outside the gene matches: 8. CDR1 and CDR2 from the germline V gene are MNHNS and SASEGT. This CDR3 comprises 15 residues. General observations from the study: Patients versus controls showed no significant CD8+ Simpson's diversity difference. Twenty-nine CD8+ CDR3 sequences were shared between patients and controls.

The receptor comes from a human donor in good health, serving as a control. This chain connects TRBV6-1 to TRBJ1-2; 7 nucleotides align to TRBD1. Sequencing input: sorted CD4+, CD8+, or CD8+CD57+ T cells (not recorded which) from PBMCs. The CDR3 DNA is TGTGCCAGCAGTGAAACAGGGCCAGGGGGTTATGGCTACACCTTC. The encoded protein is CASSETGPGGYGYTF.